The text below deals with one TCR beta chain. The antigen is unknown. The entry originates in a study of radiation and T cells in renal cell carcinoma. Time point given: baseline pretreatment blood. Treatment: 15 Gy SBRT to primary tumor, nephrectomy 4 weeks later. Serial blood draws occurred at baseline and 2 and 4 weeks post-SBRT. The patient's renal cell carcinoma had clear cell pathology. Findings and limits, study-wide: Baseline intratumoral clonotype presence is unknown without pretreatment biopsies. In blood, top tumor clones expanded by 2 weeks, shrinking by 4.

The data were produced by immunoSEQ multiplex PCR, yet TCRdb's version contains in-frame clones alone and is incomplete. The sample shows approximately 90,000 clones, 70% to 90% of them seen only once. The clonotype originates from a man aged 50 to 59 with renal cell carcinoma. Material: blood, obtained from a patient whose treatment included radiotherapy and nephrectomy.

The CDR3 protein is CATNGNTEAFF. CDR3 nucleotide sequence: TGTGCCACCAACGGGAACACTGAAGCTTTCTTT. The chain uses TRBV28 and TRBJ1-1; D is uncertain. Trimming removed 10 bases at V and 1 base at J, with 7 bases between. The CDR3 sequence is 11 residues long. Germline values: CDR1 MDHEN, CDR2 SYDVKM. Based on the CDR3 plus reference TRBV28 and TRBJ1-1, the full variable domain is DVKVTQSSRYLVKRTGEKVFLECVQDMDHENMFWYRQDPGLGLRLIYFSYDVKMKEKGDIPEGYSVSREKKERFSLILESASTNQTSMYLCATNGNTEAFFGQGTRLTVV.